Sequencing of this TCR beta chain was carried out in a study of blood T cells in healthy people across ages (dated by TCRdb to 2014 to 2015). Looking at the study overall: In model experiments, roughly one uniquely barcoded TCR beta cDNA molecule per two T cells was captured by template switching. To track age-related changes in TCR beta repertoire diversity, the study relied on deep sequencing normalized with unique cDNA molecular identifiers. Four age groups were formed from the donors: young (average about 17 years), middle-aged (more than 35), aged (about 62) and long-lived (more than 75). To avoid experimental bias, donors of different ages were spread randomly across the sequencing lanes. For two donors (one aged 18 to 30 and one aged 80 or older), the study analyzed two additional independent replicas of 1 million unique cDNA reads from the same blood draw.

The donors were about 40 Caucasian individuals from Russia, aged 6 to 90 years, who were systemically healthy. Ten milliliters of peripheral blood were collected from each donor into EDTA-treated Vacutainer tubes. PBMCs were isolated by Ficoll-Paque density-gradient centrifugation, with at least 6.5 million obtained per sample. Trizol reagent was used to extract total RNA from the PBMCs, yielding at least 6 micrograms per sample. The percentages of naive CD45RAhigh/CD27high T cells were determined by flow cytometry on a PBMC aliquot from every donor. General conclusions and limits of the study: A strong correlation was found between observed TCR beta diversity and the percentage of naive T cells measured by flow cytometry. Compared with the aged group, more naive CD4+ T cells, fewer expanded clones and increased TCR diversity were shown by the long-lived group, suggesting age selection. Total diversity estimates from one million sequenced T cells were considered lower bounds and underestimates. Because donor CMV infection status was unknown, age-related changes in expanded clonotypes were potentially confounded. Bulk unsorted PBMC profiling prevented conclusive comparison of naive and antigen-experienced compartments. As age increased, observed TCR beta diversity per million T cells dropped in a roughly linear way, and a significant reduction was already evident by age 40.

As regards this clonotype: Its antigen is still unknown. Base qualities are missing; no much larger clone stands one base away.

The protocol used for the library was 5' RACE. Sequencing was performed on an Illumina HiSeq 2500. A second roughly 7 to 11 cycle PCR used a sample-barcoded 5' primer and a J-beta primer mix. A unique molecular identifier was introduced onto each TCR beta cDNA molecule by a template-switch 5' adaptor carrying 12 random nucleotides. At least 2.5 million CDR3-containing paired-end reads were obtained from each sample. First-strand cDNA synthesis was performed from all RNA using the Mint cDNA synthesis kit, with priming by a TRBC-specific oligonucleotide. After uracil-DNA glycosylase treatment, a first 18-cycle PCR used universal primers M1SS and BC2_uni_R on all cDNA. The authors' pipeline ran thus. For normalization, 1 million high-quality reads were randomly selected from each sample, with every read carrying a distinct molecular identifier. Reads with shared molecular identifiers were discarded instead of being binned into consensus sequences. CDR3 identification, clonotype clustering and error correction used MiTCR with a Q25 quality threshold and the strictest error-elimination algorithm. A nonparametric unseen species model using Euler transformation provided a lower-bound estimate of total TCR beta diversity. Through fastp at Q25 and MiXCR, TCRdb rebuilt clones from the public reads, retaining in-frame beta chains. Merged by CDR3 protein, the rows form single entries marked with the most common genes and DNA. The V and J calls and clone size are TCRdb's, not the authors'. This sample has almost 1 million distinct CDR3 sequences in its table, and roughly 47% of those were observed once. In total, the top ten clones hold about 22% of the sample.

The germline V gene provides CDR1 MNHEY and CDR2 SVGAGI. The CDR3, from cysteine to phenylalanine, totals 15 residues. Kept here is only the CDR3 DNA, which spans 45 bases and is read in frame from base 1. The trim is 0 bases for V and 5 bases for J, with a gap of 11 bases between the germline ends. The chain is assembled from TRBV6-5 and TRBJ1-5, and possibly TRBD1, on 5 matching bases. The receptor was derived from a woman aged 60-70 years in good health. Sequenced: blood. CDR3 loop: CASSYSSRGDQPQHF. The bases read TGTGCCAGCAGTTACTCGAGTAGGGGCGATCAGCCCCAGCATTTT.